This T cell receptor (beta chain) was found in a study of cytomegalovirus exposure and HLA in healthy donors. Overall study results and limits: For most TCR sequences rarity was the rule, although some public TCRs occurred in many donors. Accounts indicate the classifier identified cytomegalovirus status with strong specificity and sensitivity.

The PCR made use of 60 Vbeta and 13 Jbeta primers. Per the authors' pipeline: The authors later counted about 80 million unique TCR beta chains, 9.5 million to 11 million of them shared. Assay: immunoSEQ multiplex PCR; the TCRdb copy retains only in-frame clones and omits some. D and trimming come from the DNA, and the V and J calls and clone size come from that table. This sample's table has under 40,000 clones. Trimming pared 3 bases from V and 0 bases from J, leaving 11 bases between. There are 15 residues in the CDR3. The germline V gene encodes CDR1 MGHDK and CDR2 SYGVNS. In the case of this clone: The antigen is unknown.

The rearrangement joins TRBV25-1 to TRBJ1-2; D call uncertain. This TCR came from a female donor in good health and CMV-seronegative. The specimen sequenced was PBMCs. The CDR3 here is CASSDAGGANYGYTF. The CDR3 bases are TGTGCCAGCAGTGATGCGGGCGGGGCTAACTATGGCTACACCTTC.